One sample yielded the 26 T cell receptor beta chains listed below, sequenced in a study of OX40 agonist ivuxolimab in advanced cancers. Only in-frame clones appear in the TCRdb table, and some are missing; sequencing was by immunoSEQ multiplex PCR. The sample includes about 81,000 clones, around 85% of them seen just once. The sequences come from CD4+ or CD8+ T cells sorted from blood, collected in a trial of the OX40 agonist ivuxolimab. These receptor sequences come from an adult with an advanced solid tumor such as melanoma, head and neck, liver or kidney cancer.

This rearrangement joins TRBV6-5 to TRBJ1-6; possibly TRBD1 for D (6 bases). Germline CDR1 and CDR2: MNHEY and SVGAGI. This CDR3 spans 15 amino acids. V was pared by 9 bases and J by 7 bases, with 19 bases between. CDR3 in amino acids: CASGGGQKTNSPLHF. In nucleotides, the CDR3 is TGTGCCAGTGGGGGGGGACAAAAAACCAATTCACCCCTCCACTTT.

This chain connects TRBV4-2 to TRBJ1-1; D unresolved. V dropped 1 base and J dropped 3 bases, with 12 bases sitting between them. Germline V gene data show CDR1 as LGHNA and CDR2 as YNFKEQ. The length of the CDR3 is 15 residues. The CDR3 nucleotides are TGTGCCAGCAGCCAAGGAACCTCCGAGGACACTGAAGCTTTCTTT. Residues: CASSQGTSEDTEAFF.

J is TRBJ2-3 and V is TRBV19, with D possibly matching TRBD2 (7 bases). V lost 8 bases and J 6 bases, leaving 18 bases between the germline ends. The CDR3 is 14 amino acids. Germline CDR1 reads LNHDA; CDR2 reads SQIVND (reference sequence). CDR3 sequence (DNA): TGTGCCAGTCGTAGGGGGGGGCAAGCTGATACGCAGTATTTT. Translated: CASRRGGQADTQYF. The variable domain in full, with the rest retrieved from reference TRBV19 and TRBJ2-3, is DGGITQSPKYLFRKEGQNVTLSCEQNLNHDAMYWYRQDPGQGLRLIYYSQIVNDFQKGDIAEGYSVSREKKESFPLTVTSAQKNPTAFYLCASRRGGQADTQYFGPGTRLTVL.

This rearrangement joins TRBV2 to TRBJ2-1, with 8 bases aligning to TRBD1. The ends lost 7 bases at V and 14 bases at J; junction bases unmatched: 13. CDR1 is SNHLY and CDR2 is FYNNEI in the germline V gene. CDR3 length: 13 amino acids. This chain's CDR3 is CASNPLGTGNEFF. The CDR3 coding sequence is TGTGCCAGCAACCCCTTGGGGACAGGTAATGAGTTCTTC.

The CDR3 is CASSLDRANTEAFF. The CDR3 nucleotides read TGTGCCAGCAGTTTGGACAGGGCGAACACTGAAGCTTTCTTT. This chain connects TRBV27 to TRBJ1-1, with TRBD1 matching 8 bases. The CDR3 runs to 14 residues. Trimming took 3 bases from V and 1 from J; bases not matched to a gene: 1. Germline CDR1 reads MNHEY; CDR2 reads SMNVEV (reference sequence).

The CDR3 DNA sequence: TGTGCCAGCAGCCTAGCGGGGGCCCTATACGAGCAGTACGTC. Translating it yields CASSLAGALYEQYV. The V gene is TRBV5-6, the J gene TRBJ2-7; 10 bases line up with TRBD2. CDR3 length equals 14 residues. Germline V gene sequence: CDR1 SGHDT, CDR2 YYEEEE. The junction had 5 bases not matched to a gene; V was cut back by 4 bases and J by 4 bases.

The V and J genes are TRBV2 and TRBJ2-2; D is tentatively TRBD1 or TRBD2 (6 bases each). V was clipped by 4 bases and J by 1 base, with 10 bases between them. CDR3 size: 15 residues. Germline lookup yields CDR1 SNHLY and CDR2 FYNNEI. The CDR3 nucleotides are TGTGCCAGCAGTGCGGGGGCGGTGAACACCGGGGAGCTGTTTTTT. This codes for CASSAGAVNTGELFF.

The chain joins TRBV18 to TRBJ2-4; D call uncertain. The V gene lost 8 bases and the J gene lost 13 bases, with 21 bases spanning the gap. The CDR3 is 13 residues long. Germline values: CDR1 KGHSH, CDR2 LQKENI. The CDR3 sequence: CASHVLPGDVQYF. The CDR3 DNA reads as TGTGCCAGCCATGTGCTGCCTGGGGATGTGCAGTACTTC.

CDR3 bases: TGCGCCAGCAGCTTTGTTGGGGCGTCAGATACGCAGTATTTT. Translated: CASSFVGASDTQYF. The chain has TRBV5-1 and TRBJ2-3; possible D gene TRBD1, 5 bases. Deletions cut 2 bases from V and 4 bases from J, with 11 bases between. Germline CDR1 SGHRS, CDR2 YFSETQ. The CDR3 runs to 14 residues.

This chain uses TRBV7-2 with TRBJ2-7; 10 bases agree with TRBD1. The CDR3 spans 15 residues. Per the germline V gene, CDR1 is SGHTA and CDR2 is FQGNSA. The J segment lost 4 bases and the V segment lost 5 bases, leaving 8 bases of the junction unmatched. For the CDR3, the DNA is TGTGCCAGCAGCACCCGGGACAGGGGTTGGTACGAGCAGTACTTC. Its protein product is CASSTRDRGWYEQYF.

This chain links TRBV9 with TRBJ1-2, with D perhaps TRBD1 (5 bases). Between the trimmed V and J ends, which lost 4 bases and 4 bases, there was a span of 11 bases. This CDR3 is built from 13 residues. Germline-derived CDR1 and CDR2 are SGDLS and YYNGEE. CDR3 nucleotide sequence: TGTGCCAGCAGCAAAGCAGGGACCTATGGCTACACCTTC. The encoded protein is CASSKAGTYGYTF. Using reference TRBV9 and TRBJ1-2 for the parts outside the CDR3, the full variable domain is DSGVTQTPKHLITATGQRVTLRCSPRSGDLSVYWYQQSLDQGLQFLIQYYNGEERAKGNILERFSAQQFPDLHSELNLSSLELGDSALYFCASSKAGTYGYTFGSGTRLTVV.

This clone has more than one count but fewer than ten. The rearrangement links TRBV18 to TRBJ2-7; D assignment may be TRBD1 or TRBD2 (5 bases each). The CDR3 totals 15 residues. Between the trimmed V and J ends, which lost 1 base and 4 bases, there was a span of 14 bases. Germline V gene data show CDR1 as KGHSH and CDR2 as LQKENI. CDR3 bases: TGTGCCAGCTCACCACGGGACGGCCAAACTTACGAGCAGTACGTC. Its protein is CASSPRDGQTYEQYV.

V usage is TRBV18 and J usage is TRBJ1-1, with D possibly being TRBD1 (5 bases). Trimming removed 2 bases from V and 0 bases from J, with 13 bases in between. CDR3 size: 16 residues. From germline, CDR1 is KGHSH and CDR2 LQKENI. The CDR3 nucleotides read TGTGCCAGCTCACCATCGACAGACACCATGAACACTGAAGCTTTCTTT. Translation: CASSPSTDTMNTEAFF.

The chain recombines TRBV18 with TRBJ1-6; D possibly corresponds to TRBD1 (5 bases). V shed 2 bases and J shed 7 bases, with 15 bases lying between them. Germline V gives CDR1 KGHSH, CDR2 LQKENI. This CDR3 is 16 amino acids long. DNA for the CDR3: TGTGCCAGCTCACCAGCGGGGGGGGATTGGAATTCACCCCTCCACTTT. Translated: CASSPAGGDWNSPLHF.

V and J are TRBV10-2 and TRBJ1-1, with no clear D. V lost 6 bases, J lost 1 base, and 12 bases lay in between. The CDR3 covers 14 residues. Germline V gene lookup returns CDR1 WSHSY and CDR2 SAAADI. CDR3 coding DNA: TGCGCCAGCAGACGAACCATTCAGAACACTGAAGCTTTCTTT. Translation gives CASRRTIQNTEAFF.

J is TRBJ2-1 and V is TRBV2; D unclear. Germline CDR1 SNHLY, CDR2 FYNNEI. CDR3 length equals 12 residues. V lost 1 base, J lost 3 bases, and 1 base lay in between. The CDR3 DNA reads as TGTGCCAGCAGTGAAGACTACAATGAGCAGTTCTTC. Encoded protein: CASSEDYNEQFF.

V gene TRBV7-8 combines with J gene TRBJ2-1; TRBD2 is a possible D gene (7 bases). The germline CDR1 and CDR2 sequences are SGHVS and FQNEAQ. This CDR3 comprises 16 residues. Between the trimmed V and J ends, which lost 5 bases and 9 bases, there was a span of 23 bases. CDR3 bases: TGTGCCAGCAGCCAACAGCCCCTTGCGGGGGCCAGTGAGCAGTTCTTC. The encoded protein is CASSQQPLAGASEQFF.

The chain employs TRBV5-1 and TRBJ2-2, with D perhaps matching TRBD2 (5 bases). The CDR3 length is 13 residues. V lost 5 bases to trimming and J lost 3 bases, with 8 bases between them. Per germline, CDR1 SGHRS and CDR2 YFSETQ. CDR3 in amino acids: CASRDGDTGELFF. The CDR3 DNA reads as TGCGCCAGCAGGGACGGGGACACCGGGGAGCTGTTTTTT. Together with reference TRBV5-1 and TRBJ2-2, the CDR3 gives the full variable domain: KAGVTQTPRYLIKTRGQQVTLSCSPISGHRSVSWYQQTPGQGLQFLFEYFSETQRNKGNFPGRFSGRQFSNSRSEMNVSTLELGDSALYLCASRDGDTGELFFGEGSRLTVL.

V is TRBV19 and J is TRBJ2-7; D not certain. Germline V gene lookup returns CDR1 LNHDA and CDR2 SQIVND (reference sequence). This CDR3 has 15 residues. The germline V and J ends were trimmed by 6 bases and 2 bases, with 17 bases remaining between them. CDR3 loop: CASSSRASGPYEQYF. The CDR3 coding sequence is TGTGCCAGTAGCAGCCGAGCAAGTGGACCCTACGAGCAGTACTTC.

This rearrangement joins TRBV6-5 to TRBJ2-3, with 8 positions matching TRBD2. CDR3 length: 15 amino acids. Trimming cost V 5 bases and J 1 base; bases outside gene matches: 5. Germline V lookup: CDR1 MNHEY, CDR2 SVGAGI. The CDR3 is CASSAGGTRTDTQYF. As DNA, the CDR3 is TGTGCCAGCAGTGCGGGGGGAACCCGCACAGATACGCAGTATTTT.

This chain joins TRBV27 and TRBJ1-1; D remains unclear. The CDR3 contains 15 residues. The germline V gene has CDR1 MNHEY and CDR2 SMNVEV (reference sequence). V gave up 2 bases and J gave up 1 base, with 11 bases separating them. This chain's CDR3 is CASSLGYGWNTEAFF. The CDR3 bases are TGTGCCAGCAGTTTAGGGTACGGGTGGAACACTGAAGCTTTCTTT.

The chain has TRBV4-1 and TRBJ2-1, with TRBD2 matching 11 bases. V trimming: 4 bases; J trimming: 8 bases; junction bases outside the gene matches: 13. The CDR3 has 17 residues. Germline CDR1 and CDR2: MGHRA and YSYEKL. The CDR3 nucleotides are TGCGCCAGCAGCCGTGGGGGACTAGCGGTCCTCGGGGATGAGCAGTTCTTC. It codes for CASSRGGLAVLGDEQFF.

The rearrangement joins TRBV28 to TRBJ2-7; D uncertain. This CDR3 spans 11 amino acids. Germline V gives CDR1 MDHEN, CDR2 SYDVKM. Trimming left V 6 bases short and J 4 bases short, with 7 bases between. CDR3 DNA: TGTGCCAGCAGCGCCTTTTACGAGCAGTACTTC. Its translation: CASSAFYEQYF.

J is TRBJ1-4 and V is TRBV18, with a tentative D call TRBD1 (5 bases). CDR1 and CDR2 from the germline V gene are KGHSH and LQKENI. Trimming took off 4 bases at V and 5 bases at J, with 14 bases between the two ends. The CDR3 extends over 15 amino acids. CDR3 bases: TGTGCCAGCTCACTGTCACAGGAGGCGAATGAAAAACTGTTTTTT. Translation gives CASSLSQEANEKLFF.

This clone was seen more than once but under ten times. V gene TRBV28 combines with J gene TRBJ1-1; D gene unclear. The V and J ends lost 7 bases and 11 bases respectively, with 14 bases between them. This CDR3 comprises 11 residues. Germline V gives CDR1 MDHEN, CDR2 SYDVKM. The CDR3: CASIGFASAFF. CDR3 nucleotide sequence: TGTGCCAGCATAGGATTTGCATCGGCTTTCTTT.

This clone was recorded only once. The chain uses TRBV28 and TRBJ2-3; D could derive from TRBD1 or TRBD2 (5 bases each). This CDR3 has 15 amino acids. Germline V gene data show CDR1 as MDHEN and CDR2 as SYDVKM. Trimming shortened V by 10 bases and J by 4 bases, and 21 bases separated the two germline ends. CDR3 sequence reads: CAISRGGGRSDTQYF. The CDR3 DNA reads TGTGCCATTTCTCGGGGTGGGGGAAGGTCAGATACGCAGTATTTT.